This T cell receptor beta chain was captured by sequencing in a study of OX40 agonist ivuxolimab in advanced cancers. The germline V gene has CDR1 SGHTA and CDR2 FQGNSA. J was trimmed by 8 bases and V by 0 bases; bases with no gene match: 9. This CDR3 region has 15 residues. This clone was seen only a few times. Other DNA sequences within the sample encode an identical CDR3. Here immunoSEQ multiplex PCR was the method, and the copy in TCRdb shows in-frame clones only, minus some. The table has 25,000 to 30,000 clones, about 85% seen once. This material consisted of CD4+ or CD8+ T cells sorted from blood, taken in a trial of the OX40 agonist ivuxolimab. This chain links TRBV7-2 with TRBJ1-2, with 7 nucleotides matching TRBD1. The sequence was obtained from an adult with an advanced solid tumor such as melanoma, head and neck, liver or kidney cancer. In DNA form, the CDR3 reads TGTGCCAGCAGCTTAGCTCTGCGACAGGGACACGGCTACACCTTC. Its translation: CASSLALRQGHGYTF.